This entry lists 26 T cell receptor beta chains sequenced from one sample in a study of T cell responses to AZD1222 COVID-19 vaccine. Profiled with immunoSEQ multiplex PCR; TCRdb holds only in-frame clones, not every one. The sample lists some 75,000 clones; about 88% were seen once. Sequenced material: peripheral blood, taken on day 0 of AZD1222 vaccination. These receptors were taken from an adult in good health.

V gene TRBV19 combines with J gene TRBJ2-1, with 11 bases lining up with TRBD2. This CDR3 contains 18 residues. V dropped 5 bases and J dropped 4; count of bases not matched to a gene: 13. Germline CDR1 is LNHDA and CDR2 is SQIVND (reference sequence). The CDR3 loop reads CASSPEAGLAGGYNEQFF. For the CDR3, the DNA is TGTGCCAGTAGTCCTGAGGCAGGTCTAGCGGGGGGATACAATGAGCAGTTCTTC.

V usage is TRBV9 and J usage is TRBJ2-3; 13 positions agree with TRBD2. Trimming cost V 2 bases and J 4 bases; bases outside gene matches: 4. Germline V gene data show CDR1 as SGDLS and CDR2 as YYNGEE. The CDR3 is 16 residues long. The CDR3 loop is CASSVTSGRAPDTQYF. Written as DNA, the CDR3 is TGTGCCAGCAGCGTCACTAGCGGGAGGGCCCCAGATACGCAGTATTTT.

This rearrangement joins TRBV21-1 to TRBJ1-1; the table assigns TRBD1, which was not confirmed against the DNA. TRBV21-1 is given as a pseudogene. The CDR3 is 16 residues long. CDR3 DNA: TGTGCCAGCAGCGCCTACGCCGGGACAGGGGAGACTGAAGCTTTCTTT. It yields the protein CASSAYAGTGETEAFF.

The chain combines TRBV28 with TRBJ1-5; D may be TRBD1 (5 bases). This CDR3 region has 15 residues. CDR1 is MDHEN and CDR2 is SYDVKM in the germline V gene. V lost 2 bases and J 5 bases, leaving 13 bases between the germline ends. CDR3 DNA: TGTGCCAGCAGTTTAAGGGCAGGGTACGATCAGCCCCAGCATTTT. It encodes CASSLRAGYDQPQHF. The complete variable domain, with remaining parts taken from reference TRBV28 and TRBJ1-5, reads DVKVTQSSRYLVKRTGEKVFLECVQDMDHENMFWYRQDPGLGLRLIYFSYDVKMKEKGDIPEGYSVSREKKERFSLILESASTNQTSMYLCASSLRAGYDQPQHFGDGTRLSIL.

The chain recombines TRBV3-1 (or the pseudogene TRBV3-2) with TRBJ2-1, with a weak D call TRBD2 (7 bases). This CDR3 contains 15 residues. Germline V CDR1 and CDR2: LGHDT, YNNKEL (reference sequence). V dropped 4 bases and J dropped 2 bases, with 12 bases sitting between them. As DNA, the CDR3 is TGTGCCAGCAGCCTCGGGCGGGGGCCCTACAATGAGCAGTTCTTC. It encodes CASSLGRGPYNEQFF.

The chain recombines TRBV5-6 with TRBJ1-3; 9 bases align to TRBD1. CDR1 and CDR2 (germline): SGHDT, YYEEEE. V shed 1 base, J shed 4 bases, and the junction held 9 bases outside the gene matches. CDR3 length: 17 residues. The CDR3 spells CASSLPGTGSFGNTIYF. The CDR3, as DNA: TGTGCCAGCAGCTTGCCAGGGACAGGGTCGTTCGGAAACACCATATATTTT.

The rearrangement joins TRBV10-3 to TRBJ1-1; maybe TRBD1 (5 bases). The CDR3 loop spans 13 amino acids. Germline lookup yields CDR1 ENHRY and CDR2 SYGVKD. V was cut by 4 bases and J by 6 bases, with 12 bases left in between. The chain's CDR3 is CAISAGARAEAFF. In DNA form, the CDR3 reads TGTGCCATCAGTGCCGGGGCTCGCGCTGAAGCTTTCTTT.

The chain couples TRBV19 to TRBJ2-7, with 8 positions matching TRBD2. Germline values: CDR1 LNHDA, CDR2 SQIVND (reference sequence). The CDR3 is made up of 15 amino acids. V shed 3 bases, J shed 0 bases, and the junction held 4 bases outside the gene matches. The DNA of the CDR3 is TGTGCCAGTAGTATGGGACTAGGGGTCTCCTACGAGCAGTACTTC. It encodes CASSMGLGVSYEQYF.

The gene calls are TRBV7-9 and TRBJ2-1; 7 bases map to TRBD2. Unmatched junction bases numbered 9, after V lost 5 bases and J lost 2 bases. CDR1 and CDR2 from the germline V gene are SEHNR and FQNEAQ (reference sequence). The CDR3 contains 16 residues. The CDR3 spells CASSNGLDGTYNEQFF. CDR3 DNA: TGTGCCAGCAGCAACGGACTAGATGGTACCTACAATGAGCAGTTCTTC. Full variable domain (outside the CDR3, taken from reference TRBV7-9 and TRBJ2-1): DTGVSQNPRHKITKRGQNVTFRCDPISEHNRLYWYRQTLGQGPEFLTYFQNEAQLEKSRLLSDRFSAERPKGSFSTLEIQRTEQGDSAMYLCASSNGLDGTYNEQFFGPGTRLTVL.

This clone appeared a single time. This chain uses TRBV27 with TRBJ1-1; 8 bases fit TRBD1. Trimming at V came to 5 bases and at J to 0 bases, leaving 2 bases not matched to a gene. This CDR3 contains 14 residues. Germline V gene lookup returns CDR1 MNHEY and CDR2 SMNVEV (reference sequence). The CDR3 reads CASSVGQVNTEAFF. The CDR3 DNA reads TGTGCCAGCAGTGTGGGACAGGTGAACACTGAAGCTTTCTTT.

V usage is TRBV9 and J usage is TRBJ1-5; 8 nucleotides line up with TRBD1. This CDR3 comprises 16 residues. Germline trimming cut 3 bases from V and 6 bases from J; bases unmatched to any gene: 11. Germline CDR1 and CDR2: SGDLS and YYNGEE. CDR3 DNA sequence: TGTGCCAGCAGCGGTAGTAGACAGGGGAACGGTCAGCCCCAGCATTTT. It translates to CASSGSRQGNGQPQHF.

V usage is TRBV10-3 and J usage is TRBJ2-1; D is unclear. The V gene's germline CDR1 is ENHRY and CDR2 SYGVKD. This CDR3 region has 15 residues. The V gene lost 4 bases and the J gene lost 7 bases, with 17 bases spanning the gap. The CDR3 protein is CAISGPQAVRNEQFF. CDR3 DNA sequence: TGTGCCATCAGTGGCCCCCAGGCGGTTAGGAATGAGCAGTTCTTC.

The rearrangement links TRBV7-6 to TRBJ2-3; 10 positions agree with TRBD2. After removal of 1 base from V and 9 bases from J, the junction contained 4 bases not matched to a gene. CDR3 length equals 14 residues. Germline V gives CDR1 SGHVS, CDR2 FNYEAQ. CDR3 region: CASSLGETSGTQYF. As DNA, the CDR3 is TGTGCCAGCAGCTTAGGGGAGACTAGCGGGACGCAGTATTTT.

The rearrangement joins TRBV11-2 to TRBJ2-2, with D possibly being TRBD1 (5 bases). The germline CDR1 and CDR2 sequences are SGHAT and FQNNGV. The V end lost 4 bases, the J end lost 1 base, and 10 bases lay between the germline ends. The CDR3 is 15 amino acids. This CDR3 is CASSSYQGNTGELFF. The CDR3, as DNA: TGTGCCAGCAGCTCATACCAGGGGAACACCGGGGAGCTGTTTTTT.

The chain employs TRBV18 and TRBJ1-1; a possible D gene is TRBD1 (5 bases). V was clipped by 2 bases and J by 0 bases, with 10 bases between them. This CDR3 has 15 amino acids. The germline gives CDR1 KGHSH, CDR2 LQKENI. CDR3 DNA sequence: TGTGCCAGCTCACCAGTAGGGGAGATGAACACTGAAGCTTTCTTT. This gives the protein CASSPVGEMNTEAFF.

The chain is built from TRBV19 and TRBJ1-6; D is uncertain. The germline CDR1 and CDR2 sequences are LNHDA and SQIVND (reference sequence). V was trimmed by 7 bases and J by 5 bases, leaving 9 bases between them. The CDR3 sequence is 13 residues long. This chain's CDR3 is CASTLVHNSPLHF. For the CDR3, the DNA is TGTGCCAGTACTTTGGTTCATAATTCACCCCTCCACTTT.

The chain employs TRBV3-1 (or the pseudogene TRBV3-2) and TRBJ1-2; D might be TRBD1 (6 bases). V was shortened by 4 bases and J by 7 bases, with 13 bases between the two germline ends. CDR3 length: 13 amino acids. The germline V gene has CDR1 LGHDT and CDR2 YNNKEL (reference sequence). Here the CDR3 reads CASSLRTDLGYTF. CDR3 nucleotides: TGTGCCAGCAGCCTAAGGACAGATCTTGGCTACACCTTC.

The chain recombines TRBV5-4 with TRBJ2-2; 10 bases fit TRBD1. The trim removed 4 bases at V and 5 bases at J, leaving 11 bases unmatched. The CDR3 totals 17 residues. The germline V gene encodes CDR1 SGHNT and CDR2 YYREEE (reference sequence). The CDR3 DNA follows: TGTGCCAGCAGCCTCGGACAGGGGGGAAAGGGAACCGGGGAGCTGTTTTTT. Translated: CASSLGQGGKGTGELFF.

V and J are TRBV9 and TRBJ2-2, with 9 bases lining up with TRBD2. Germline assignment: CDR1 SGDLS and CDR2 YYNGEE. Unmatched junction bases numbered 0, after V lost 0 bases and J lost 0 bases. The CDR3 totals 16 residues. CDR3 amino acids: CASSVERGANTGELFF. CDR3 in DNA: TGTGCCAGCAGCGTAGAGCGGGGGGCGAACACCGGGGAGCTGTTTTTT.

The genes are TRBV28 and TRBJ1-6; D unresolved. The CDR3 has 16 residues. Trimming took 6 bases from V and 6 from J, leaving 18 bases between them. Per the germline V gene, CDR1 is MDHEN and CDR2 is SYDVKM. Here the CDR3 reads CASSAYPTALNSPLHF. As DNA, the CDR3 is TGTGCCAGCAGCGCCTACCCGACGGCCCTTAATTCACCCCTCCACTTT.

J is TRBJ2-5 and V is TRBV11-2; TRBD1 is a possible D gene (5 bases). The V and J ends lost 5 bases and 0 bases respectively, with 10 bases between them. CDR3 length: 14 amino acids. CDR1 is SGHAT, CDR2 FQNNGV, per germline. The CDR3 DNA follows: TGTGCCAGCAGCCAGGGCTTGTACCAAGAGACCCAGTACTTC. Its protein product is CASSQGLYQETQYF.

The chain combines TRBV19 with TRBJ2-1, with 7 bases fitting TRBD2. The CDR3 length is 14 residues. The V gene's germline CDR1 is LNHDA and CDR2 SQIVND (reference sequence). V lost 5 bases to trimming and J lost 5 bases; unmatched junction nucleotides: 6. This chain's CDR3 is CASSFHTSDNEQFF. CDR3 nucleotide sequence: TGTGCCAGTAGTTTCCATACTAGCGACAATGAGCAGTTCTTC.

The CDR3 here is CASSELDRGLGTEAFF. CDR3 sequence (DNA): TGTGCCAGCAGTGAGTTGGACAGGGGGCTGGGCACTGAAGCTTTCTTT. The chain carries TRBV6-1 and TRBJ1-1; 11 bases map to TRBD1. Germline V gives CDR1 MNHNS, CDR2 SASEGT. Trimming took 3 bases from V and 4 from J; bases not matched to a gene: 7. The CDR3 has 16 amino acids.

The CDR3 spells CASSPGTTYNSPLHF. The CDR3 nucleotides are TGTGCCAGTAGTCCCGGGACAACCTATAATTCACCCCTCCACTTT. The genes are TRBV19 and TRBJ1-6; D might be TRBD1 (6 bases). The CDR3 runs to 15 residues. V shed 5 bases and J shed 2 bases, with 10 bases lying between them. Germline V gene lookup returns CDR1 LNHDA and CDR2 SQIVND (reference sequence). Supplemented by reference TRBV19 and TRBJ1-6, the full variable domain reads DGGITQSPKYLFRKEGQNVTLSCEQNLNHDAMYWYRQDPGQGLRLIYYSQIVNDFQKGDIAEGYSVSREKKESFPLTVTSAQKNPTAFYLCASSPGTTYNSPLHFGNGTRLTVT.

The chain has TRBV28 and TRBJ2-1; the match to TRBD2 covers 7 bases. Germline V gives CDR1 MDHEN, CDR2 SYDVKM. After removal of 6 bases from V and 2 bases from J, the junction contained 10 bases not matched to a gene. The CDR3 is 16 residues long. The CDR3 loop is CASSLLGGVAYNEQFF. CDR3 in DNA: TGTGCCAGCAGCCTCTTGGGGGGGGTCGCCTACAATGAGCAGTTCTTC. The full variable domain, in which reference TRBV28 and TRBJ2-1 provide the parts outside the CDR3, is DVKVTQSSRYLVKRTGEKVFLECVQDMDHENMFWYRQDPGLGLRLIYFSYDVKMKEKGDIPEGYSVSREKKERFSLILESASTNQTSMYLCASSLLGGVAYNEQFFGPGTRLTVL.

The V gene is TRBV20-1, the J gene TRBJ1-2; no firm D call. V gave up 3 bases and J gave up 3 bases, with 8 bases separating them. The CDR3 is 12 amino acids. Germline V gene lookup returns CDR1 DFQATT and CDR2 SNEGSKA (reference sequence). CDR3 coding DNA: TGCAGTGCTAGTCTACAGTACTATGGCTACACCTTC. Protein: CSASLQYYGYTF.